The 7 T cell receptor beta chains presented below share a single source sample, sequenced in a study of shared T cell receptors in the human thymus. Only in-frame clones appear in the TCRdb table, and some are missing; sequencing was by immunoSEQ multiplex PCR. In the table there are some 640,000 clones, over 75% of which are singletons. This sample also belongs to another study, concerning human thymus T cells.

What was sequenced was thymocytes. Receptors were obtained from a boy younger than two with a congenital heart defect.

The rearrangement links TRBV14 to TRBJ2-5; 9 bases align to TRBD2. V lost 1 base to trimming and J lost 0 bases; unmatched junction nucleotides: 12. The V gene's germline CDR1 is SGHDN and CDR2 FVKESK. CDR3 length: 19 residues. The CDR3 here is CASSQAASAGGTHQETQYF. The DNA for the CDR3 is TGTGCCAGCAGCCAAGCCGCCTCGGCGGGGGGGACCCACCAAGAGACCCAGTACTTC.

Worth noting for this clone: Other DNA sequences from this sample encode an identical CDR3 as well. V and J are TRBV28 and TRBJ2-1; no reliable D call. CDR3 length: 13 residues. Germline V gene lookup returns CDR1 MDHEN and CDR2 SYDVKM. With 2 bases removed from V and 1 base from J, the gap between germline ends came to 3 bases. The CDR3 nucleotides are TGTGCCAGCAGTTTACGGTCCTACAATGAGCAGTTCTTC. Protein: CASSLRSYNEQFF.

CDR3 coding DNA: TGTGCCAGTAGTGCCCCTACTAGCGGGAGATCTTACGAGCAGTACTTC. This encodes CASSAPTSGRSYEQYF. This sequence joins TRBV19 and TRBJ2-7; 11 bases are a match to TRBD2. Trimming removed 5 bases from V and 4 bases from J; junction bases left unmatched: 10. Germline CDR1 is LNHDA and CDR2 is SQIVND (reference sequence). This CDR3 has 16 residues.

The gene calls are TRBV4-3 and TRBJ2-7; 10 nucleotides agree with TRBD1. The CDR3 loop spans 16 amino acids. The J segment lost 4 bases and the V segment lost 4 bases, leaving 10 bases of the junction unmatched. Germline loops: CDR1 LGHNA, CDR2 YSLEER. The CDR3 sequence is CASSPRPGTGEYEQYF. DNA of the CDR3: TGCGCCAGCAGCCCGCGGCCCGGGACAGGGGAGTACGAGCAGTACTTC.

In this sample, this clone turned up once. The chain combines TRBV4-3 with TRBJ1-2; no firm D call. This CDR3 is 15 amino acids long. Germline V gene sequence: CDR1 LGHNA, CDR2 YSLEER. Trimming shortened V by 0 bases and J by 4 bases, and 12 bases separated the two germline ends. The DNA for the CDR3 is TGCGCCAGCAGCCAAGATCCGAAGCTTGTCTATGGCTACACCTTC. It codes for CASSQDPKLVYGYTF.

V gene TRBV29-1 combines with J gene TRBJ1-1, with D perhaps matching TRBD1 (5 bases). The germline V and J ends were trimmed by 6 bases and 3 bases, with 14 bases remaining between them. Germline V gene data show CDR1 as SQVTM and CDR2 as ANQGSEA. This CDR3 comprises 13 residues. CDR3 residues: CSVRGRADTEAFF. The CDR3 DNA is TGCAGCGTGCGGGGCAGGGCGGACACTGAAGCTTTCTTT.

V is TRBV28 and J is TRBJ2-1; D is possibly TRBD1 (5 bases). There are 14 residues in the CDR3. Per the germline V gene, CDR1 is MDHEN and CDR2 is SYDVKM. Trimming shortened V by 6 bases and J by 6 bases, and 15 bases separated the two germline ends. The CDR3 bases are TGTGCCAGCAGCCAAAAGACAGTCACCAATGAGCAGTTCTTC. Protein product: CASSQKTVTNEQFF.